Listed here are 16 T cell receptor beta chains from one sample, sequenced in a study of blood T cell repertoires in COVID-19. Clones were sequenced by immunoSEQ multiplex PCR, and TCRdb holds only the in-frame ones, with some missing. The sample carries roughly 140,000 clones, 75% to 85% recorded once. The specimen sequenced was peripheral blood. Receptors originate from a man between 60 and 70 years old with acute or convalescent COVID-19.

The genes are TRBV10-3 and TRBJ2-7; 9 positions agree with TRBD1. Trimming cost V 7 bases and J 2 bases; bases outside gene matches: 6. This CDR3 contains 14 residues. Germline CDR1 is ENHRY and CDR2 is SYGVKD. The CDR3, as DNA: TGTGCCATCAATTCCGGGACAGGGACCTACGAGCAGTACTTC. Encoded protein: CAINSGTGTYEQYF.

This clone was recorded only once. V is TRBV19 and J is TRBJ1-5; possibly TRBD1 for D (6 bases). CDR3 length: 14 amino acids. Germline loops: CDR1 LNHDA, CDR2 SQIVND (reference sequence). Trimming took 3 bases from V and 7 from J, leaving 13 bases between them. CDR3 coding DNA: TGTGCCAGTAGTATCCCGGACAGCCGGCAGCCCCAGCATTTT. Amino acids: CASSIPDSRQPQHF. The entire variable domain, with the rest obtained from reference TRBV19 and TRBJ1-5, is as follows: DGGITQSPKYLFRKEGQNVTLSCEQNLNHDAMYWYRQDPGQGLRLIYYSQIVNDFQKGDIAEGYSVSREKKESFPLTVTSAQKNPTAFYLCASSIPDSRQPQHFGDGTRLSIL.

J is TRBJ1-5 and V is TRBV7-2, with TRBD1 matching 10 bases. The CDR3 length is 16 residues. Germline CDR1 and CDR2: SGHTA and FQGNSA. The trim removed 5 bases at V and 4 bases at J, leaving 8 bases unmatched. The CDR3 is CASSPARQGANQPQHF. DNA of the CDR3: TGTGCCAGCAGCCCCGCCCGACAGGGGGCAAATCAGCCCCAGCATTTT. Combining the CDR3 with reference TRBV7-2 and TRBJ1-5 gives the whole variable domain GAGVSQSPSNKVTEKGKDVELRCDPISGHTALYWYRQSLGQGLEFLIYFQGNSAPDKSGLPSDRFSAERTGGSVSTLTIQRTQQEDSAVYLCASSPARQGANQPQHFGDGTRLSIL.

The CDR3: CASSLEAGKPYEQYF. CDR3 DNA: TGTGCCAGCAGCTTAGAAGCAGGGAAGCCCTACGAGCAGTACTTC. The rearrangement links TRBV11-2 to TRBJ2-7; a possible D gene is TRBD1 (5 bases). Trimming removed 0 bases from V and 2 bases from J, with 11 bases in between. This CDR3 contains 15 residues. Germline V CDR1 and CDR2: SGHAT, FQNNGV.

The CDR3 region has the DNA TGTGCCAGCTATACAGGACACGAGCAGTACTTC. It specifies CASYTGHEQYF. V and J are TRBV25-1 and TRBJ2-7, with D tentatively TRBD1 (5 bases). With 8 bases removed from V and 5 bases from J, the gap between germline ends came to 10 bases. This CDR3 is built from 11 residues. Germline lookup yields CDR1 MGHDK and CDR2 SYGVNS.

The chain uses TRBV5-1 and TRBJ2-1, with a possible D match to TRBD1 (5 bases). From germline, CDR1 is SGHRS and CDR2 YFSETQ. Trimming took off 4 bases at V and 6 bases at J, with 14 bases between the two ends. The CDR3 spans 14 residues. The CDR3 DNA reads TGCGCCAGCAGCGCTCTAGGGGCCCGCAATGAGCAGTTCTTC. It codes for CASSALGARNEQFF.

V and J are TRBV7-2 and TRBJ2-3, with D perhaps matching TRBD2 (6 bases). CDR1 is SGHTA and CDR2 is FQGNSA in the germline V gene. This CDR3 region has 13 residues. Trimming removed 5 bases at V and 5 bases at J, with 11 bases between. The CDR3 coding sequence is TGTGCCAGCAGCCTCGAGGAGGGAGATACGCAGTATTTT. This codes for CASSLEEGDTQYF.

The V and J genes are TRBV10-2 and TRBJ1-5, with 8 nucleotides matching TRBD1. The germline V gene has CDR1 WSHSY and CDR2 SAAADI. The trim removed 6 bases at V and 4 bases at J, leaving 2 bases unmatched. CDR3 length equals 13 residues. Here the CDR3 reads CASRGQGNQPQHF. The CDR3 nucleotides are TGCGCCAGCAGAGGACAGGGTAATCAGCCCCAGCATTTT.

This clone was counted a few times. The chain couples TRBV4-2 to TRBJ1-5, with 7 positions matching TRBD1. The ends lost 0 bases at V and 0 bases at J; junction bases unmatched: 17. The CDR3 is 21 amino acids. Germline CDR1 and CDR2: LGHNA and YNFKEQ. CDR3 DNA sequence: TGTGCCAGCAGCCAAGACTTACCGGGACAGACCGGAATTCGTAGCAATCAGCCCCAGCATTTT. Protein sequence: CASSQDLPGQTGIRSNQPQHF.

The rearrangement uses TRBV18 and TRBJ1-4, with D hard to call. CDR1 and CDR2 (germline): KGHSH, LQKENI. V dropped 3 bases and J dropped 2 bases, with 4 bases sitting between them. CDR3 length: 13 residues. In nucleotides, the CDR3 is TGTGCCAGCTCACCTGAGACTAATGAAAAACTGTTTTTT. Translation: CASSPETNEKLFF.

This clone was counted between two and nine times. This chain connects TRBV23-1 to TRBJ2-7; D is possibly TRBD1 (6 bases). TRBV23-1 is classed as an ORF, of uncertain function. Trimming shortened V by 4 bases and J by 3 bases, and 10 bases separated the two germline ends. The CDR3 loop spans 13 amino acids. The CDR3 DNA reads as TGCGCCAGCAGTCGTGGACAGCACTACGAGCAGTACTTC. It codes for CASSRGQHYEQYF.

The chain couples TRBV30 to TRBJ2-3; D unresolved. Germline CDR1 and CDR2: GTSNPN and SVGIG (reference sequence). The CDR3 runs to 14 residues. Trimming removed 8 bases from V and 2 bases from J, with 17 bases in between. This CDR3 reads CAGHSSGPTDTQYF. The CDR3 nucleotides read TGTGCCGGTCACTCGTCTGGGCCCACAGATACGCAGTATTTT. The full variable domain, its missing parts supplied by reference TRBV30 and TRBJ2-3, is SQTIHQWPATLVQPVGSPLSLECTVEGTSNPNLYWYRQAAGRGLQLLFYSVGIGQISSEVPQNLSASRPQDRQFILSSKKLLLSDSGFYLCAGHSSGPTDTQYFGPGTRLTVL.

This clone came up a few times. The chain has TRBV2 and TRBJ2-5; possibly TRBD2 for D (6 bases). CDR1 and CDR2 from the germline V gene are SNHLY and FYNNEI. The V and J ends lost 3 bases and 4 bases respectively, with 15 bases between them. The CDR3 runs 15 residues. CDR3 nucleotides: TGTGCCAGCAGTGATTTGAGTAGCGGAGGAGAGACCCAGTACTTC. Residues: CASSDLSSGGETQYF.

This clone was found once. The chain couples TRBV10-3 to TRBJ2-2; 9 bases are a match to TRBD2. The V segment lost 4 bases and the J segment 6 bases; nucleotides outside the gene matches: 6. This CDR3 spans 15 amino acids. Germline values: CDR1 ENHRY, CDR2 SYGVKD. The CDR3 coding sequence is TGTGCCATCAGTGTCGGTAGCGGGAGTTCCGGGGAGCTGTTTTTT. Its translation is CAISVGSGSSGELFF.

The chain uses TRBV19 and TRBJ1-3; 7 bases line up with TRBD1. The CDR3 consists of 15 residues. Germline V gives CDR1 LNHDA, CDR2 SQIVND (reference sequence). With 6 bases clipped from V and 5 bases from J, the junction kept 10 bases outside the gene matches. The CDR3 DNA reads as TGTGCCAGTAGGACCACAGGGGAATCCAGAAACACCATATATTTT. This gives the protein CASRTTGESRNTIYF.

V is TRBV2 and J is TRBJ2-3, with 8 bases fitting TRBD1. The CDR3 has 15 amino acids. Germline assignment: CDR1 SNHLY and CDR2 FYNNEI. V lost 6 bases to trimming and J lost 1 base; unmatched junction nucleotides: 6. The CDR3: CASSGQGAGTDTQYF. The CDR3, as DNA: TGTGCCAGCAGCGGACAGGGTGCGGGCACAGATACGCAGTATTTT.